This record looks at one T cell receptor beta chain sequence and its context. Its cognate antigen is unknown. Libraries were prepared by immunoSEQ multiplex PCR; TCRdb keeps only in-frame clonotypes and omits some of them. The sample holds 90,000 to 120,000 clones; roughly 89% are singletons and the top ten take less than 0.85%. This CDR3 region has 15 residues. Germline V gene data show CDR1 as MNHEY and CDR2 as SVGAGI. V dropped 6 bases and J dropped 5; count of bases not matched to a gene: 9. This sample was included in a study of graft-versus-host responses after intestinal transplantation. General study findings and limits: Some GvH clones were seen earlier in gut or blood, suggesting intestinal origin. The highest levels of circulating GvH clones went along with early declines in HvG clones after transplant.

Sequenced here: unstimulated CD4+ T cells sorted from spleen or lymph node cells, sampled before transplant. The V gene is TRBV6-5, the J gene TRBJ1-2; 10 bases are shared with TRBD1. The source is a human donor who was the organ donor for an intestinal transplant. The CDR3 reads CASSYTAGQGYGYTF. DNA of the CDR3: TGTGCCAGCAGCTACACAGCGGGACAGGGGTATGGCTACACCTTC.